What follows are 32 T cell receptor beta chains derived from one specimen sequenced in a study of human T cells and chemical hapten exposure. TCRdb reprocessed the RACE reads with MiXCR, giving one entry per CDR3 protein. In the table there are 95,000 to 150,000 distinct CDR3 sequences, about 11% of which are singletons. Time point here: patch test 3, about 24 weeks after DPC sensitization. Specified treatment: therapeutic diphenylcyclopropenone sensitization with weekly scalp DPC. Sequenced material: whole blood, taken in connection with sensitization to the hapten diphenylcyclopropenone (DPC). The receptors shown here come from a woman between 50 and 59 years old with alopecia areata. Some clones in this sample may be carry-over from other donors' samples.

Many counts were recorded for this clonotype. The CDR3 DNA reads TGTGCCAGCAGTTTTTTCGGGACCCAGGGGGGCAATGAGCAGTTCTTC. As protein: CASSFFGTQGGNEQFF. The chain is built from TRBV27 and TRBJ2-1; weak D call: TRBD1 (7 bases). The CDR3 is 16 residues long. V was trimmed by 3 bases and J by 6 bases, leaving 18 bases between them. CDR1 and CDR2 from the germline V gene are MNHEY and SMNVEV (reference sequence).

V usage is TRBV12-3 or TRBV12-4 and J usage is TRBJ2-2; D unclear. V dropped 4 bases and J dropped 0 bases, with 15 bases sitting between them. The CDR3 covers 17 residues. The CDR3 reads CASSSRVTTTNTGELFF. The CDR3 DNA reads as TGTGCCAGCAGTTCCCGGGTAACCACAACGAACACCGGGGAGCTGTTTTTT.

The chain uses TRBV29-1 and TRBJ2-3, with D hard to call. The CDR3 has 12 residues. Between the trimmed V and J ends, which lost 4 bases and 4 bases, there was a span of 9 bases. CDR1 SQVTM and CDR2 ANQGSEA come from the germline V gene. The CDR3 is CSVVQDADTQYF. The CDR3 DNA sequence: TGCAGCGTTGTTCAGGATGCAGATACGCAGTATTTT.

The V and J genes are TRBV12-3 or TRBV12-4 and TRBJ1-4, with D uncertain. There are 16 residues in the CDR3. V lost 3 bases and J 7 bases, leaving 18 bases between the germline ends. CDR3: CASSFSSGPWGEKLFF. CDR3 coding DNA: TGTGCCAGCAGTTTTAGTTCAGGCCCCTGGGGTGAAAAACTGTTTTTT.

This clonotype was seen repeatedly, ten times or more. DNA of the CDR3: TGCAGTGCTGGGGACTGGAACTACGAGCAGTACTTC. Translated: CSAGDWNYEQYF. The chain employs TRBV20-1 and TRBJ2-7; weak D call: TRBD2 (6 bases). The ends were cut back, 5 bases at V and 3 bases at J, with 11 bases in the middle. CDR1 and CDR2 from the germline V gene are DFQATT and SNEGSKA (reference sequence). The CDR3 spans 12 residues.

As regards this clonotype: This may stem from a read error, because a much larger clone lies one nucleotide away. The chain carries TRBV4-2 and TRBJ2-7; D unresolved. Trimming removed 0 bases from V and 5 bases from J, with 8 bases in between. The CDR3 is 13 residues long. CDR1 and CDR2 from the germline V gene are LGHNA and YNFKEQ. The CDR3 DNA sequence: TGTGCCAGCAGCCAAGAATTGCAGGACGAGCAGTACTTC. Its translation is CASSQELQDEQYF.

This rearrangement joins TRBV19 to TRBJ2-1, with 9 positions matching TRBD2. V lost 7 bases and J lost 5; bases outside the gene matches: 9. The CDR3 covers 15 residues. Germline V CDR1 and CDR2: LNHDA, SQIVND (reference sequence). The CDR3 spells CASTQAGTSNNEQFF. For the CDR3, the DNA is TGTGCCAGTACCCAAGCCGGGACTAGCAACAATGAGCAGTTCTTC.

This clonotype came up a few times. The CDR3 loop reads CSAGQGRSEKLFF. The CDR3, as DNA: TGCAGCGCCGGACAGGGAAGGAGTGAAAAACTGTTTTTT. The chain uses TRBV29-1 and TRBJ1-4; TRBD1 agrees at 8 bases. The germline CDR1 and CDR2 sequences are SQVTM and ANQGSEA. V shed 7 bases and J 7 bases; nucleotides not matched to a gene: 8. This CDR3 has 13 residues. Based on the CDR3 plus reference TRBV29-1 and TRBJ1-4, the full variable domain is SAVISQKPSRDICQRGTSLTIQCQVDSQVTMMFWYRQQPGQSLTLIATANQGSEATYESGFVIDKFPISRPNLTFSTLTVSNMSPEDSSIYLCSAGQGRSEKLFFGSGTQLSVL.

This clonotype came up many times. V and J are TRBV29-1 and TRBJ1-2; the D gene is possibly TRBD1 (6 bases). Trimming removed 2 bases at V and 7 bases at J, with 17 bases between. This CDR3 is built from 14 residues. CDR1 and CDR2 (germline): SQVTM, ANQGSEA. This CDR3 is CSVERGRLTGGYTF. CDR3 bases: TGCAGCGTTGAAAGGGGGAGACTAACCGGTGGCTACACCTTC.

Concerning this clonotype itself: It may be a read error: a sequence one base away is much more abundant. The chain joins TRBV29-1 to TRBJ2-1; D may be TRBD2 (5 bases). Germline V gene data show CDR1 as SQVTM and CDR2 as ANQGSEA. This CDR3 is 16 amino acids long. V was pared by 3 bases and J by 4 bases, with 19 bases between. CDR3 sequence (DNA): TGCAGCGTTGACGTGGGCGGAAGGACTCTGTACAATGAGCAGTTCTTC. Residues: CSVDVGGRTLYNEQFF.

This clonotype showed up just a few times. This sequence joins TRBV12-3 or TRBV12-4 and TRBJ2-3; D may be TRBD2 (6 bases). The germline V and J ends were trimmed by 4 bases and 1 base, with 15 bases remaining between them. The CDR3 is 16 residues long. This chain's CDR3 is CASSSRAGPGTDTQYF. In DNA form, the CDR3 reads TGTGCCAGCAGTTCCCGAGCGGGTCCCGGCACAGATACGCAGTATTTT.

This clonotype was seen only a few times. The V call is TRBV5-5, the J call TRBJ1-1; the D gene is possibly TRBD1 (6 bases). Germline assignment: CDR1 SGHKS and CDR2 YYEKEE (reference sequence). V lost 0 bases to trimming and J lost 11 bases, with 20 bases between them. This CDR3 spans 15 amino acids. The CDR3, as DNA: TGTGCCAGCAGCTTGGCCGATATTCCGGGACAATCTGCTTTCTTT. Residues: CASSLADIPGQSAFF.

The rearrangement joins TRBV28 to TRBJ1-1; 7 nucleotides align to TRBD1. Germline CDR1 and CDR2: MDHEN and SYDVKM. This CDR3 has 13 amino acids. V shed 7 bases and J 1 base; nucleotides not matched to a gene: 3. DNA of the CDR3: TGTGCCAGCAACGACAGGGCGAACACTGAAGCTTTCTTT. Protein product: CASNDRANTEAFF.

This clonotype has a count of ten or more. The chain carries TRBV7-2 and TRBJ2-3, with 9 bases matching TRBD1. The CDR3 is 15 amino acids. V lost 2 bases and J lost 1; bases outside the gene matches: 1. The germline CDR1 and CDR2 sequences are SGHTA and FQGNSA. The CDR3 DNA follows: TGTGCCAGCAGCTTAAGGGACAGGGGCACAGATACGCAGTATTTT. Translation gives CASSLRDRGTDTQYF.

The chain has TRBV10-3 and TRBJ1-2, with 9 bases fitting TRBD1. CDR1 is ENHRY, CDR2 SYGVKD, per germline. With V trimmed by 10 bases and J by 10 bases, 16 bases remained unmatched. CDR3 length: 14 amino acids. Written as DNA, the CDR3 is TGTGCCACAGCCCCTGGGACAGGGACGGAAGTCTACACCTTC. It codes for CATAPGTGTEVYTF.

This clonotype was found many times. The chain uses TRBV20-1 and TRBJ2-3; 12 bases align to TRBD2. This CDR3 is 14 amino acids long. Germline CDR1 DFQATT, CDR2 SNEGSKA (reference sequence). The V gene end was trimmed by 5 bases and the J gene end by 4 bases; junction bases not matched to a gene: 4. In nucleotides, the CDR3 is TGCAGTGCTTATCCTAGCGGGAGGGCAGATACGCAGTATTTT. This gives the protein CSAYPSGRADTQYF.

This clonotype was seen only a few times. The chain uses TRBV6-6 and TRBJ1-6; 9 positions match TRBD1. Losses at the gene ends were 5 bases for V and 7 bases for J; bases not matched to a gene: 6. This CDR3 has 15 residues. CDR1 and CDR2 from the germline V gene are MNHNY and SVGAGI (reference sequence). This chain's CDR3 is CASSRDRVVNSPLHF. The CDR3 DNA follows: TGTGCCAGCAGTCGGGACAGGGTCGTGAATTCACCCCTCCACTTT.

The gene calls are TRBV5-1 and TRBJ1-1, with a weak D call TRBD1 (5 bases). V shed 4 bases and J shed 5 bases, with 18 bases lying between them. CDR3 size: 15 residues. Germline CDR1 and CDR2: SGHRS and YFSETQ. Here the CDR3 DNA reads TGCGCCAGCAGCGTGCCGGGGCTCGGAGGAACTGAAGCTTTCTTT. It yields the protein CASSVPGLGGTEAFF. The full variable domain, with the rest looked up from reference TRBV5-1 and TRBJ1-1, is KAGVTQTPRYLIKTRGQQVTLSCSPISGHRSVSWYQQTPGQGLQFLFEYFSETQRNKGNFPGRFSGRQFSNSRSEMNVSTLELGDSALYLCASSVPGLGGTEAFFGQGTRLTVV.

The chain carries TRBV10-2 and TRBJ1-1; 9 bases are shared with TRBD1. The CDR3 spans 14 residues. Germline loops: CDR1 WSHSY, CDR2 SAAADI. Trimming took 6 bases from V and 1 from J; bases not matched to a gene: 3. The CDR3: CASRMTGGNTEAFF. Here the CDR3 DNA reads TGCGCCAGCAGAATGACAGGGGGGAACACTGAAGCTTTCTTT.

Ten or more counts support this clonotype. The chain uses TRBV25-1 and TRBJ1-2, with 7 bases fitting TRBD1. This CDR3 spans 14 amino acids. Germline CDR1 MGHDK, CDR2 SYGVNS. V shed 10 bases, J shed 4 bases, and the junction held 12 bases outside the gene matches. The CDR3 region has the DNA TGTGCCACGAAGCAGGGGGGGATCGGCTATGGCTACACCTTC. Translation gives CATKQGGIGYGYTF.

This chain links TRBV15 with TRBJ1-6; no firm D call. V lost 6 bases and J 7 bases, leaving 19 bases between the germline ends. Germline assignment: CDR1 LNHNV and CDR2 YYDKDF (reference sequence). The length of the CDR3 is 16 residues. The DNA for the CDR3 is TGTGCCACCAGTCTGAGCCCTTCGGAATTCAATTCACCCCTCCACTTT. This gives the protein CATSLSPSEFNSPLHF.

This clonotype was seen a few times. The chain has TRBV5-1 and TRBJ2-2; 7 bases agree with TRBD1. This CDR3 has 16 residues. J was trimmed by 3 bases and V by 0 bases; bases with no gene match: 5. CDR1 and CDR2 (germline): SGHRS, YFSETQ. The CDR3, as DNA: TGCGCCAGCAGCTTGGAACGGACAGGAGACACCGGGGAGCTGTTTTTT. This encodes CASSLERTGDTGELFF.

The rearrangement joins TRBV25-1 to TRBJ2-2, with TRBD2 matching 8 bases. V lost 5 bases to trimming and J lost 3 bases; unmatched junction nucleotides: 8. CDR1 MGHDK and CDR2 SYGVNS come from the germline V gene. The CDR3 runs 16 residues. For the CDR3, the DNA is TGTGCCAGCAGTAAGAGCGGGAGTATCGACACCGGGGAGCTGTTTTTT. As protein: CASSKSGSIDTGELFF.

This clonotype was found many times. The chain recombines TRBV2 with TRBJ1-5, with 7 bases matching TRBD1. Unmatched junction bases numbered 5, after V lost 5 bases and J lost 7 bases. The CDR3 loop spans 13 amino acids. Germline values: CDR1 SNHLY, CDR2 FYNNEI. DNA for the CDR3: TGTGCCAGCAGTAAGACAGGGCTGCAGCCCCAGCATTTT. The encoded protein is CASSKTGLQPQHF.

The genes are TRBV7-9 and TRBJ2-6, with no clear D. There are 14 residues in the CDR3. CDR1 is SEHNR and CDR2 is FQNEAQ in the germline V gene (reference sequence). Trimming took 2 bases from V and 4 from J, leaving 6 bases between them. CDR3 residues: CASSLPLGANVLTF. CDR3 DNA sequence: TGTGCCAGCAGCTTACCTCTGGGGGCCAACGTCCTGACTTTC.

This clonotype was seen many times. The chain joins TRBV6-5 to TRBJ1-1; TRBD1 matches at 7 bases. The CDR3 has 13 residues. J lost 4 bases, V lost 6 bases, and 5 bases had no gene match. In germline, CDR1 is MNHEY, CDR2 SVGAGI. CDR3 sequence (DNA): TGTGCCAGCAGGTGGTCAGGGGGCACTGAAGCTTTCTTT. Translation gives CASRWSGGTEAFF.

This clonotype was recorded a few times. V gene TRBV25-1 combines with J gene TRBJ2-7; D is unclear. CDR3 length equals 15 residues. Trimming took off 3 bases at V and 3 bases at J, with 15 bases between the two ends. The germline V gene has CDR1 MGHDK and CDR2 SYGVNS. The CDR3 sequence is CASSDADTWGYEQYF. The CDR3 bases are TGTGCCAGCAGTGATGCAGACACCTGGGGCTACGAGCAGTACTTC.

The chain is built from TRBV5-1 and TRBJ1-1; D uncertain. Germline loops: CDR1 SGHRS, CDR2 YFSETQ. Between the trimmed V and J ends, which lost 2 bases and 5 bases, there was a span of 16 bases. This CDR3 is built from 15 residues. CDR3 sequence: CASSLTHPSETEAFF. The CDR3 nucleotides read TGCGCCAGCAGCTTAACCCATCCAAGCGAGACTGAAGCTTTCTTT.

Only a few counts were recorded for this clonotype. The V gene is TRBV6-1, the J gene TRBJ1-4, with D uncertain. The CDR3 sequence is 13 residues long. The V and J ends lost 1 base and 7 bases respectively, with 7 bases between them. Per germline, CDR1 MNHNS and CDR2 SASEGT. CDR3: CASSEGLIEKLFF. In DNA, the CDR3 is TGTGCCAGCAGTGAAGGCCTCATTGAAAAACTGTTTTTT.

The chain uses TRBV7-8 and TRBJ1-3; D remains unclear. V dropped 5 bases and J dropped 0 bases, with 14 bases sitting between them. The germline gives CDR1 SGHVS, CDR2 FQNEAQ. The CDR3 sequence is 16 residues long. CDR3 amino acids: CASSPHRLSSGNTIYF. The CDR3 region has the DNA TGTGCCAGCAGCCCCCATCGTCTCTCCTCTGGAAACACCATATATTTT.

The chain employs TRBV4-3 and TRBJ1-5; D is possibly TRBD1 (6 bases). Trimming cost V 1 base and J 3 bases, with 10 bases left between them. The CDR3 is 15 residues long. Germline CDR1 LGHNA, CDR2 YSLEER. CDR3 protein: CASSQVAGDNQPQHF. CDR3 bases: TGCGCCAGCAGCCAAGTGGCAGGGGACAATCAGCCCCAGCATTTT.

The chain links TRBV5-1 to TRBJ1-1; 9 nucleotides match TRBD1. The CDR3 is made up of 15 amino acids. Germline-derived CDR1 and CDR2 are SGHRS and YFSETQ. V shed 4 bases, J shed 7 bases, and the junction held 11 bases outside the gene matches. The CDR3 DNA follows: TGCGCCAGCAGCCAAGGGGACAGGGATGTTGTTGAAGCTTTCTTT. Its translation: CASSQGDRDVVEAFF.